Listed below are T cell receptor beta chains from one sample, sequenced in a study of beta chain features in type 1 diabetes. TCRdb keeps only in-frame clones here, not all; method: immunoSEQ multiplex PCR. Of approximately 160,000 clones in the sample, less than 9.5% were seen once. Sequencing was performed on central memory CD4+ T cells from blood. The receptors come from a woman aged 18-30 years in good health. Both conserved end residues are part of each CDR3. The D gene is left open where the match is weak. Only part of the rows carry a size: once, few, many, or a class if the clone is expanded.

clone size	D gene	V gene	J gene	CDR3 protein	CDR3 DNA
.	.	TRBV9	TRBJ2-1	CASSGRGASSYNEQFF	TGTGCCAGCAGCGGCAGGGGGGCCTCCTCCTACAATGAGCAGTTCTTC
few	TRBD1	TRBV5-1	TRBJ2-1	CASSFTSLGTGGMNEQFF	TGCGCCAGCAGCTTTACGTCTTTGGGGACAGGGGGGATGAATGAGCAGTTCTTC
.	.	TRBV7-2	TRBJ2-1	CASSFLTGVNEQFF	TGTGCCAGCAGCTTTTTGACAGGTGTCAATGAGCAGTTCTTC
.	.	TRBV7-3	TRBJ2-5	CASSFLPGETQYF	TGTGCCAGCAGCTTCCTTCCGGGAGAGACCCAGTACTTC
.	.	TRBV19	TRBJ2-1	CASSIAQVNEQFF	TGTGCCAGTAGTATCGCACAGGTCAATGAGCAGTTCTTC
few	TRBD1	TRBV30	TRBJ1-4	CARTPTGNANEKLFF	TGTGCCCGGACACCGACAGGGAACGCTAATGAAAAACTGTTTTTT
few	TRBD2	TRBV2	TRBJ2-3	CASSDGASGGADTQYF	TGTGCCAGCAGTGATGGGGCTAGCGGGGGGGCAGATACGCAGTATTTT
.	TRBD1	TRBV5-1	TRBJ2-2	CASSYGTGDTGELFF	TGCGCCAGCAGCTACGGGACAGGGGACACCGGGGAGCTGTTTTTT
few	.	TRBV4-3	TRBJ1-1	CASSGRQDTEAFF	TGCGCCAGCAGCGGACGACAGGACACTGAAGCTTTCTTT
few	.	TRBV15	TRBJ2-5	CATSRAWAGNTLAQYF	TGTGCCACCAGCAGAGCCTGGGCAGGCAACACCCTGGCCCAGTACTTC
.	TRBD2	TRBV11-2	TRBJ2-5	CASSLGTSGKETQYF	TGTGCCAGCAGCTTAGGGACTAGCGGTAAAGAGACCCAGTACTTC
.	TRBD2	TRBV29-1	TRBJ2-1	CSADKTSGKYNEQFF	TGCAGCGCCGATAAGACTAGCGGGAAGTACAATGAGCAGTTCTTC
few	.	TRBV5-4	TRBJ1-1	CASSLQFVTEAFF	TGTGCCAGCAGCTTGCAGTTCGTCACTGAAGCTTTCTTT
.	TRBD1	TRBV19	TRBJ2-1	CASSRTTGGGEQFF	TGTGCCAGTAGTCGGACGACAGGGGGCGGTGAGCAGTTCTTC
few	.	TRBV10-3	TRBJ2-1	CAISVTQGGEDEQFF	TGTGCCATCAGTGTAACCCAGGGTGGGGAAGATGAGCAGTTCTTC
few	.	TRBV29-1	TRBJ2-3	CSVSSAGDTQYF	TGCAGCGTCTCCTCGGCGGGAGATACGCAGTATTTT
few	.	TRBV30	TRBJ1-4	CAWEQDRREKLFF	TGTGCCTGGGAACAAGACAGGCGGGAAAAACTGTTTTTT
few	TRBD1	TRBV18	TRBJ1-2	CASSPLTQGNDGYTF	TGTGCCAGCTCACCTTTAACACAGGGGAATGATGGCTACACCTTC
.	TRBD2	TRBV19	TRBJ2-7	CASSRTSTYEQYF	TGTGCCAGTAGTAGGACTAGCACCTACGAGCAGTACTTC
few	.	TRBV4-2	TRBJ1-5	CASSQGGGTYSNQPQHF	TGTGCCAGCAGCCAAGGCGGGGGGACGTATAGCAATCAGCCCCAGCATTTT
.	.	TRBV6-1	TRBJ1-4	CASSAQGGWEKLFF	TGTGCCAGCAGTGCCCAGGGAGGATGGGAAAAACTGTTTTTT
.	.	TRBV30	TRBJ2-2	CAWTFSGELFF	TGTGCCTGGACTTTTTCCGGGGAGCTGTTTTTT
.	TRBD2	TRBV5-1	TRBJ2-1	CASSLATSGGGRSYNEQFF	TGCGCCAGCAGCTTGGCCACTAGCGGGGGGGGACGGTCCTACAATGAGCAGTTCTTC
few	.	TRBV6-1	TRBJ2-7	CASSEADGVPYEQYF	TGTGCCAGCAGTGAAGCGGACGGGGTCCCCTACGAGCAGTACTTC
.	TRBD1	TRBV10-3	TRBJ2-1	CAISGDDRGDNEQFF	TGTGCCATCAGTGGAGACGACAGGGGAGACAATGAGCAGTTCTTC
.	TRBD1	TRBV5-1	TRBJ2-3	CASRTAPGQEDTQYF	TGCGCCAGCAGGACTGCACCGGGACAGGAAGATACGCAGTATTTT
.	TRBD2	TRBV5-6	TRBJ2-1	CASGSGRGKEQFF	TGTGCCAGCGGTAGCGGGAGAGGGAAGGAGCAGTTCTTC
few	TRBD1	TRBV6-6	TRBJ2-7	CASSNRDRYEQYF	TGTGCCAGCAGCAACCGGGACAGGTACGAGCAGTACTTC
few	TRBD1	TRBV5-1	TRBJ2-4	CASSLGGTGGSDIQYF	TGCGCCAGCAGCTTGGGGGGGACAGGGGGCAGTGACATTCAGTACTTC
.	TRBD2	TRBV7-2	TRBJ2-3	CASSFPSGGVRDTQYF	TGTGCCAGCAGCTTTCCGAGCGGGGGGGTTCGGGATACGCAGTATTTT
.	.	TRBV30	TRBJ1-4	CAWGWGADNEKLFF	TGTGCCTGGGGGTGGGGAGCCGATAATGAAAAACTGTTTTTT
.	TRBD1	TRBV5-1	TRBJ2-2	CASSQGQGNGELFF	TGCGCCAGCAGCCAGGGACAGGGGAACGGGGAGCTGTTTTTT
.	.	TRBV5-1	TRBJ1-2	CASSSSGEGYTF	TGCGCCAGCAGCTCATCAGGGGAAGGCTACACCTTC
few	.	TRBV19	TRBJ2-1	CASSSLASSYNEQFF	TGTGCCAGTAGTTCCCTAGCAAGCTCCTACAATGAGCAGTTCTTC
.	.	TRBV6-1	TRBJ1-1	CASSEYSGWSTEAFF	TGTGCCAGCAGTGAATATAGTGGTTGGAGCACTGAAGCTTTCTTT
.	.	TRBV7-9	TRBJ2-7	CASSLQSYEQYF	TGTGCCAGCAGCTTACAGTCCTACGAGCAGTACTTC
.	.	TRBV7-9	TRBJ1-1	CASSLVPENTEAFF	TGTGCCAGCAGCTTAGTCCCAGAGAACACTGAAGCTTTCTTT
few	.	TRBV18	TRBJ2-3	CASSPPSGGPTDTQYF	TGTGCCAGCTCACCTCCCTCCGGGGGGCCGACAGATACGCAGTATTTT
.	TRBD1	TRBV9	TRBJ1-2	CASSVGQGSYGYTF	TGTGCCAGCAGCGTGGGACAGGGGAGCTATGGCTACACCTTC
.	.	TRBV13	TRBJ2-5	CASSNSQGPQETQYF	TGTGCCAGCAGTAATAGCCAGGGGCCCCAAGAGACCCAGTACTTC
.	TRBD1	TRBV9	TRBJ2-3	CASSAGQASTDTQYF	TGTGCCAGCAGCGCGGGACAGGCTAGCACAGATACGCAGTATTTT
.	.	TRBV10-3	TRBJ1-2	CAISEAATYGYTF	TGTGCCATCAGTGAAGCAGCGACTTATGGCTACACCTTC
few	TRBD2	TRBV25-1	TRBJ2-1	CASSLAGGIYNEQFF	TGTGCCAGCAGTTTAGCGGGGGGAATTTACAATGAGCAGTTCTTC
few	.	TRBV6-6	TRBJ2-2	CASREDTGELFF	TGTGCCAGCAGAGAGGACACCGGGGAGCTGTTTTTT
few	.	TRBV28	TRBJ2-1	CASSLQTEQFF	TGTGCCAGCAGTCTACAGACAGAGCAGTTCTTC
.	TRBD2	TRBV5-4	TRBJ2-5	CASSSRTSGDETQYF	TGTGCCAGCAGCAGTAGGACTAGCGGGGATGAGACCCAGTACTTC
.	.	TRBV10-3	TRBJ2-7	CAISEQGGYEQYF	TGTGCCATCAGTGAGCAAGGGGGCTACGAGCAGTACTTC
.	.	TRBV5-1	TRBJ2-7	CASSMDSYEQYF	TGCGCCAGCAGCATGGACAGCTACGAGCAGTACTTC
.	.	TRBV5-6	TRBJ1-2	CASSLVGREDYGYTF	TGTGCCAGCAGCTTGGTTGGGAGAGAAGACTATGGCTACACCTTC
.	TRBD2	TRBV13	TRBJ2-1	CASQPRLAVGEQFF	TGTGCCAGCCAGCCACGGCTAGCGGTCGGGGAGCAGTTCTTC
.	.	TRBV30	TRBJ2-3	CAWGPGSTDTQYF	TGTGCCTGGGGGCCCGGTAGCACAGATACGCAGTATTTT
.	.	TRBV14	TRBJ1-2	CASSQDIRGWNYGYTF	TGTGCCAGCAGCCAAGATATCAGGGGTTGGAACTATGGCTACACCTTC